This T cell receptor beta chain is from a study of T-cell reconstitution after alpha-beta-depleted transplantation in children. Library preparation (for TCRbeta) was performed with unique molecular identifiers. One entry per CDR3 protein results from TCRdb running MiXCR on the PCR reads. In the table there are a few hundred thousand distinct CDR3 sequences, roughly 9.5% of which are singletons. V lost 0 bases and J lost 6; bases outside the gene matches: 4. This CDR3 has 15 amino acids. The germline gives CDR1 MGHRA, CDR2 YSYEKL. The material sequenced was PBMCs from the stem cell graft donor, taken from the stem cell graft. The chain is built from TRBV4-1 and TRBJ2-3, with 9 bases fitting TRBD2. This clonotype originated in a human donor who donated a stem cell graft to a child with SCID. CDR3 residues: CASSQDRAGGDTQYF. CDR3 in DNA: TGCGCCAGCAGCCAAGATCGCGCGGGGGGGGATACGCAGTATTTT.